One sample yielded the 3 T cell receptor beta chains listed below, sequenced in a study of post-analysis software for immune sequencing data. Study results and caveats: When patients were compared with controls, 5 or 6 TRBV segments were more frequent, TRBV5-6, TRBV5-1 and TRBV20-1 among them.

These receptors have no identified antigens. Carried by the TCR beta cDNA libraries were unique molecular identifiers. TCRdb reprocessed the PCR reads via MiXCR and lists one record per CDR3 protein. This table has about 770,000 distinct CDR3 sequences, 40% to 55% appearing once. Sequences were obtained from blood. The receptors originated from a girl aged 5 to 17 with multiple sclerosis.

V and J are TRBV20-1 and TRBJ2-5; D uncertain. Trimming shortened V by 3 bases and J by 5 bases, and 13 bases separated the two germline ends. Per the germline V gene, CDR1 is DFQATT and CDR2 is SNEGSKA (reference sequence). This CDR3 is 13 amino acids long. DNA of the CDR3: TGCAGTGCTAGTCGTGTGGGCCGTGAGACCCAGTACTTC. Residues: CSASRVGRETQYF.

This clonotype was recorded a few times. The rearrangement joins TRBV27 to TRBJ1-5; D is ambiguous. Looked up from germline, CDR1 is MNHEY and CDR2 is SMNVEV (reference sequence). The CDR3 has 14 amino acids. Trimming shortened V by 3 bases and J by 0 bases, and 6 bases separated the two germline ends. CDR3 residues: CASSFGISNQPQHF. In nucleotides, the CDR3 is TGTGCCAGCAGTTTTGGGATTAGCAATCAGCCCCAGCATTTT.

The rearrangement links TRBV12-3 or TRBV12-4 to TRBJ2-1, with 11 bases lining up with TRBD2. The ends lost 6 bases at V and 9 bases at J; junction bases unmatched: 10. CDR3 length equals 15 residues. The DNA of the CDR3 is TGTGCCAGCAGCCCTACTAGCGGGAGAGGTGGTGAGCAGTTCTTC. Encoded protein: CASSPTSGRGGEQFF.